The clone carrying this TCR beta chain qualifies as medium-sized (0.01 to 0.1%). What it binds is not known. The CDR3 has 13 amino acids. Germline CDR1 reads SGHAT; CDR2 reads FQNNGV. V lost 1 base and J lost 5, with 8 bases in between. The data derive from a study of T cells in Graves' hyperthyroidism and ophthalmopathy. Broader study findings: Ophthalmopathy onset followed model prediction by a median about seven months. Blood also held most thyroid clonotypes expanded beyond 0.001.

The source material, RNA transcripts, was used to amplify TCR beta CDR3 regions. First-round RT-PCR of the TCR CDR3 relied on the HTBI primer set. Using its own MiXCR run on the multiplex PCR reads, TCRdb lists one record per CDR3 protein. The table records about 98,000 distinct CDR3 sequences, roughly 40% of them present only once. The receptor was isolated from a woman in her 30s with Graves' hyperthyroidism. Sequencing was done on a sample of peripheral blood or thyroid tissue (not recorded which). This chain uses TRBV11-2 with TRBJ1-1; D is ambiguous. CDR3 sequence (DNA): TGTGCCAGCAGCTTAGTCTGGAGGACTGAAGCTTTCTTT. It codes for CASSLVWRTEAFF.